The present TCR beta chain was sequenced within a study of vaccination and CD4 T cells after COVID-19 (dated by TCRdb to the early 2020s). In terms of the full investigation: SARS-CoV-2 positivity had been established in the convalescent patients by nasal swab PCR, and mild disease was recorded in several of these patients and severe disease in one. In the convalescent cohort there were six males and four females, among whom were two Hispanic individuals, seven Caucasians, two Asians and one multiracial person. Participants received two doses of either the Pfizer-BioNTech BNT162b2 vaccine (n=8) or the Moderna mRNA-1273 vaccine (n=2). Post-COVID blood samples were collected from convalescent patients a median of roughly 100 days after diagnosis, with a range of roughly 30 to 170 days. Post-vaccine blood samples were taken a median of approximately 76 days after the second vaccine dose, with a range of about 14 to 241 days. Culture stimuli were overlapping spike peptide pools from SARS-CoV-2 and from the common cold coronaviruses HCoV-NL63, HCoV-OC43 and HCoV-229E. In control cultures, a CEFX viral epitope pool was used as positive control, an HIV-1 Nef peptide pool was used as negative control, or no peptide was added. In approximately ten COVID-19 convalescent patients and a handful of infection-naive healthy vaccine recipients, the spike-specific CD4+ TCR repertoire before mRNA vaccination was compared with the repertoire after mRNA vaccination.

In the paper's terms, the treatment or condition label means: approximately nine-day PBMC culture with coronavirus spike peptide pools or control peptides (ViraFEST assay). The study used the ViraFEST assay, which expanded antigen-specific T cells with peptide pools and then identified expanded clonotypes by TCR sequencing. The convalescent patients' positive SARS-CoV-2 PCR tests fell between March and December 2020, which was before the Alpha, Beta and Delta variants emerged in the United States. Under 2.5 million PBMCs per well were cultured in IMDM with approximately 5.2% human AB serum and approximately 10 IU/ml IL-2, plus 10 ug/ml peptide pools. Half of the culture medium was replaced with fresh IL-2-containing medium on days 3 and 7. After 10 to 11 days of culture, CD4+ T cells were isolated by negative selection using the EasySep CD4+ T cell isolation kit. Ficoll-Paque Plus gradient centrifugation was used to isolate PBMCs from whole blood, and the isolated PBMCs were then either used fresh or cryopreserved at -140C. In general, triplicate wells were set up for every culture condition.

CDR1 and CDR2 were assigned from the germline V gene as SNHLY and FYNNEI. The CDR3 spans 12 residues, from the cysteine through the phenylalanine. Here the CDR3 DNA is all that survives: 36 bases in frame from base 1. V trim: 6 bases; J trim: 7 bases; unmatched bases: 3. Worth noting for this clonotype: Its antigen target is currently unknown. Per-nucleotide qualities are absent, and no much larger clonotype sits a single base away.

The library was built by means of PCR. DNA from cultured CD4+ T cells underwent TCR sequencing with the Oncomine TCR Beta short-read assay at the Johns Hopkins FTIC core. The QIAamp micro DNA kit was used to extract genomic DNA from the cultured CD4+ T cells. Oncomine TCR Beta libraries from cultured CD4+ T cells were pooled with unique dual indexes and sequenced on an Illumina iSeq 100. Per the original workflow: Non-productive sequences were removed, and CDR3s not starting with C, not ending with F or W, or shorter than 7 amino acids were discarded. The MANAFEST web application identified antigen-specific clonotypes by comparing peptide-stimulated wells against reference wells and other culture wells. To be called positive, a clone needed an FDR below 0.05, an odds ratio above 5, and a productive frequency above 0.1% in at least two of three replicate wells. Clonotypes that were significantly expanded in both SARS-CoV-2 spike wells and at least one common cold coronavirus spike condition were defined as cross-reactive. Using R version 3.6.1, CDR3 homology was evaluated through Levenshtein distances (stringdist) along with unrooted phylogenetic trees (ape). In-frame beta chains were kept once TCRdb had trimmed the public reads at Q25 with fastp and called clones with MiXCR. Every distinct CDR3 protein forms one entry, paired with its most common genes and DNA. What appears here as the V and J calls and clone size reflects TCRdb's work, not the paper's. A total of 10,000 to 15,000 distinct CDR3 sequences appear in this sample, roughly two thirds of them only once. Approximately 10% of the sample lies in the top ten.

On the study overall, not on this receptor specifically: An increase in the median number of SARS-CoV-2-reactive clonotypes from more than 20 after infection to roughly 39 after vaccination was observed, but the change was not found to be significant. Among the post-vaccine SARS-CoV-2-reactive clones in convalescent patients, a median 86.3% showed up only after vaccination, which suggests vaccine-specific priming. The number of convalescent patients in the study was relatively small, and the study did not examine early timepoints following natural infection. Nearly all vaccine-specific clones in convalescent patients (304 of 307) were mono-reactive for SARS-CoV-2 spike rather than cross-reactive with common cold coronaviruses.

The specimen sequenced was CD4+ T cells from blood, cultured in vitro. The source of this sequence is a human donor who had recovered from COVID-19. Here the chain combines TRBV2 and TRBJ1-1; 9 bases in the junction line up with TRBD1. The sequence in DNA is TGTGCCAGCAGCACAGGGGGCATTGAAGCTTTCTTT. Translation gives CASSTGGIEAFF.